This is a list of T cell receptor beta chains from one sample in a study of T cell repertoires in cytomegalovirus infection. TCRdb redid the calling of the reads with MiXCR, one entry per CDR3 protein. The table has hundreds of thousands of distinct CDR3 sequences, 29% seen once. Their antigen targets remain unknown. Here the sequenced sample was cultured PBMCs, taken from culture after CMV antigen stimulation. These receptors all stem from a human donor in good health (CMV status not recorded). Some clones in this sample may be carry-over from other donors' samples. CDR3s include the opening cysteine and the closing phenylalanine or tryptophan. The D gene is left open where the match is weak. The listing skips clone size in some rows; elsewhere it reads once, few, many or a size class.

>TRBV6-1|TRBJ2-7|.|.
TGTGCCAGCAGTGAATGGGGGCTAAGGGACGAGCAGTACTTC
CASSEWGLRDEQYF
>TRBV11-2|TRBJ1-3|.|.
TGTGCCAGCAGCTCGCGTCGGGTCCCGACGGGGGGAAACACCATATATTTT
CASSSRRVPTGGNTIYF
>TRBV3-1|TRBJ2-3|.|.
TGTGCCAGCAGCCAAGGACCATGGGTTGATACGCAGTATTTT
CASSQGPWVDTQYF
>TRBV5-8|TRBJ1-1|.|.
TGTGCCAGCAGCTTGATTTGGGTCATGGCTTTCTTT
CASSLIWVMAFF
>TRBV7-8|TRBJ1-4|.|.
TGTGCCAGCAGCTTAGGGGACAAACTGTTTTTT
CASSLGDKLFF
>TRBV10-3|TRBJ2-3|.|.
TGTGCCATGGGAAGTCCCGGGCGCACAGATACGCAGTATTTT
CAMGSPGRTDTQYF
>TRBV12-3/TRBV12-4|TRBJ1-1|.|.
TGTGCCAGCACCAAGACAGTGATGAACACTGAAGCTTTCTTT
CASTKTVMNTEAFF
>TRBV7-3|TRBJ1-1|.|TRBD1
TGTGCCAGCAGCCCCCAGGGCAGGGGGCAAACTGAAGCTTTCTTT
CASSPQGRGQTEAFF
>TRBV7-9|TRBJ2-7|many|.
TGTGCCAGCAGCTTACCTCAGGACTACGAGCAGTACTTC
CASSLPQDYEQYF
>TRBV29-1|TRBJ1-1|few|.
TGCAGCGTACGCCCAGCGAACACTGAAGCTTTCTTT
CSVRPANTEAFF
>TRBV27|TRBJ2-5|.|TRBD2
TGTGCCAGCAGTGATGGGACTAGCTACCAAGAGACCCAGTACTTC
CASSDGTSYQETQYF
>TRBV28|TRBJ1-2|once|.
TGTGCCAGCAGTTATTCCTCAGGGGCAGTCTATGGCTACACCTTC
CASSYSSGAVYGYTF
>TRBV20-1|TRBJ1-6|once|.
TGCAGTGCTCGCATGAACACAGGGAGGTCACCCCTCCACTTT
CSARMNTGRSPLHF
>TRBV6-6|TRBJ2-5|few|.
TGTGCCAGCGCCGACATACCCGAGACCCAGTACTTC
CASADIPETQYF